The sequence of this T cell receptor (beta chain) was determined in a study of blood T cells in healthy people across ages. The CDR3 totals 15 residues. V was shortened by 6 bases and J by 8 bases, with 19 bases between the two germline ends. CDR1 is SGHAT and CDR2 is FQNNGV in the germline V gene. Isolation per sample recovered at least 6 million PBMCs. Comment on this clonotype: Antigen unknown.

Points from the study as a whole: It was the long-lived donors that had more naive CD4+ cells and higher diversity than aged donors. Lack of knowledge of donor CMV status possibly confounded expanded clonotype changes.

The use of a sample-barcoded 5' primer and a J-beta primer mix characterized a second PCR of about 6 to 12 cycles. TCRdb passed the 5' RACE reads through MiXCR, listing each CDR3 protein once. The data show some 700,000 distinct CDR3 sequences, with over 20% seen just once and about 22% held by the top ten. J is TRBJ1-4 and V is TRBV11-2; perhaps TRBD1 as D (6 bases). The origin of this receptor is a man aged 65 to 79 in good health. Material for sequencing was blood. CDR3 loop: CASSRQGFLGEKLFF. CDR3 nucleotide sequence: TGTGCCAGCAGTAGGCAGGGGTTCTTGGGCGAAAAACTGTTTTTT.